This TCR beta chain emerged from a study of shared clonotypes between healthy human individuals (dated by TCRdb to 2019 to 2021). For the wider study: Two women and three men aged 18 to 49 years were included in the cohort. For each donor, three plates each were used for CD4 naive and CD4 memory, two plates were used for CD8 naive, and one plate was used for CD8 memory. To estimate repertoire size and how much clonotypes are shared between individuals, the study performed deep sequencing of blood TCR repertoires from a handful of healthy adults. Different laboratories and diverse techniques were used to prepare libraries and sequence TCR repertoires, to increase sequencing depth and limit assay-specific biases. Each donor's leukapheresis produced roughly between roughly 0.94 and 9.5 billion PBMCs.

Broader findings and caveats from the paper: Sampling was restricted to blood, and TCR repertoires in tissue are likely to differ from TCR repertoires in blood. Across four donors, about 4.5% of naive CD4, 3% to 3.5% of naive CD8, roughly 2.3% of memory CD4, and over 0.35% of memory CD8 clonotypes were shared. Compared with non-shared clonotypes, clonotypes shared by all four sorted-subset donors had higher generation probabilities. Naive subsets generally had larger estimated clonotype richness than memory subsets. Even with the large sequencing depth, rarefaction of the sorted-subset datasets indicated that sequencing was incomplete. The genetic and exposure-history diversity represented was limited by the small number of donors. Based on pairwise subsampling, the degree of clonotype sharing among donors was expected to be affected by sequencing depth.

The donors were healthy, HIV-negative adults who had no recently reported acute infections or vaccinations. All donors were Caucasian adults living in Nashville, Tennessee, USA. CD4+ T cells were enriched by magnetic negative selection, after which naive cells were positively selected on CD45RA and the negative fraction was taken as the memory subset. After blood collection by leukapheresis, PBMCs were isolated using Ficoll-Histopaque density gradient centrifugation and then cryopreserved in the vapor phase of liquid nitrogen. Analytical flow cytometry was used to check the purity and quantity of every magnetically sorted T cell population. Genomic DNA was isolated from each sorted fraction and quantified by UV absorbance on a Nanodrop 2000c. Using the deep immunoSEQ assay, multiplex PCR amplified TCR CDR3 regions from genomic DNA. For each cell subset, the extracted genomic DNA was distributed evenly across all wells of several immunoSEQ 96-well plates, and each plate served as one replicate. For sorted subsets, 150 to 250 ng genomic DNA, equal to some 28,000 T cell genomes, was loaded into each replicate PCR. The purified libraries were quantified using a Qubit 3.0 fluorometer, sized with a Bioanalyzer 2100, and then quantified again using the KAPA Library Quantification kit. A separate single-read 150-cycle Illumina NextSeq 550 flow cell was used to sequence each immunoSEQ 96-well plate. From the authors' description of their analysis: Because the immunoSEQ output held only junctional sequences and lacked quality scores, the filtering could not match the filtering applied to full-length reads. To assign V/J genes and CDR3, sequences were annotated using PyIR, a Python wrapper for IgBLAST v1.9, with IMGT germline references. Reads were removed for weak V/J assignments (E-value above 1e-6), missing CDR3, stop codons, out-of-frame junctions, or ambiguous translated residues. A V3J clonotype was defined by an identical inferred V gene, J gene, and CDR3 amino acid sequence. To compute the percentage overlap between repertoires, the number of shared unique clonotypes was divided by the size of the smaller repertoire. Repertoire richness was assessed with RTK rarefaction, the Chao1 estimator, and Recon v2.1 estimates of unobserved clonotypes. For all TCRbeta clonotypes obtained by the gDNA method from four donors, generation probabilities were computed with OLGA. TCRdb took this table from immuneACCESS and kept in-frame rearrangements with V and J called. Such tables lack part of the clones; where checked against another copy, unresolved V genes explain under half of the gap, and the rest is unexplained. V and J calls and clone size come straight from that table; D and trimming were deduced from the DNA. This sample comprises 2 million to 2.5 million clones, over 90% of them detected only once. The biggest ten clones account for about 0.37% of the sample.

Sequences SGHTA (CDR1) and FQGNSA (CDR2) are obtained from the germline V gene. V and J are truncated by 7 bases and 1 base respectively, leaving an intervening sequence of 21 bases. The cysteine opens and the phenylalanine closes a CDR3 of 17 amino acids. Just CDR3 DNA is preserved here, 51 bases in frame from base 1. Worth noting for this clone: No antigen is known for it. Base qualities are not at hand, and no much larger clone is one base apart.

The sequencing input was naive CD4+ T cells from PBMCs. The sample's cell subset or site label, decoded: CD45RA+ positively selected. The rearrangement combines TRBV7-2 with TRBJ2-3; the best D guess is TRBD2, with 7 bases matching. The sequence was collected from a young man in good health. Some clones in this sample may be carry-over from other donors' samples. In nucleotides, the sequence is TGTGCCAGCACCCCGCCCGGGGGGCCCAGAGGCACAGATACGCAGTATTTT. Its amino acids are CASTPPGGPRGTDTQYF.